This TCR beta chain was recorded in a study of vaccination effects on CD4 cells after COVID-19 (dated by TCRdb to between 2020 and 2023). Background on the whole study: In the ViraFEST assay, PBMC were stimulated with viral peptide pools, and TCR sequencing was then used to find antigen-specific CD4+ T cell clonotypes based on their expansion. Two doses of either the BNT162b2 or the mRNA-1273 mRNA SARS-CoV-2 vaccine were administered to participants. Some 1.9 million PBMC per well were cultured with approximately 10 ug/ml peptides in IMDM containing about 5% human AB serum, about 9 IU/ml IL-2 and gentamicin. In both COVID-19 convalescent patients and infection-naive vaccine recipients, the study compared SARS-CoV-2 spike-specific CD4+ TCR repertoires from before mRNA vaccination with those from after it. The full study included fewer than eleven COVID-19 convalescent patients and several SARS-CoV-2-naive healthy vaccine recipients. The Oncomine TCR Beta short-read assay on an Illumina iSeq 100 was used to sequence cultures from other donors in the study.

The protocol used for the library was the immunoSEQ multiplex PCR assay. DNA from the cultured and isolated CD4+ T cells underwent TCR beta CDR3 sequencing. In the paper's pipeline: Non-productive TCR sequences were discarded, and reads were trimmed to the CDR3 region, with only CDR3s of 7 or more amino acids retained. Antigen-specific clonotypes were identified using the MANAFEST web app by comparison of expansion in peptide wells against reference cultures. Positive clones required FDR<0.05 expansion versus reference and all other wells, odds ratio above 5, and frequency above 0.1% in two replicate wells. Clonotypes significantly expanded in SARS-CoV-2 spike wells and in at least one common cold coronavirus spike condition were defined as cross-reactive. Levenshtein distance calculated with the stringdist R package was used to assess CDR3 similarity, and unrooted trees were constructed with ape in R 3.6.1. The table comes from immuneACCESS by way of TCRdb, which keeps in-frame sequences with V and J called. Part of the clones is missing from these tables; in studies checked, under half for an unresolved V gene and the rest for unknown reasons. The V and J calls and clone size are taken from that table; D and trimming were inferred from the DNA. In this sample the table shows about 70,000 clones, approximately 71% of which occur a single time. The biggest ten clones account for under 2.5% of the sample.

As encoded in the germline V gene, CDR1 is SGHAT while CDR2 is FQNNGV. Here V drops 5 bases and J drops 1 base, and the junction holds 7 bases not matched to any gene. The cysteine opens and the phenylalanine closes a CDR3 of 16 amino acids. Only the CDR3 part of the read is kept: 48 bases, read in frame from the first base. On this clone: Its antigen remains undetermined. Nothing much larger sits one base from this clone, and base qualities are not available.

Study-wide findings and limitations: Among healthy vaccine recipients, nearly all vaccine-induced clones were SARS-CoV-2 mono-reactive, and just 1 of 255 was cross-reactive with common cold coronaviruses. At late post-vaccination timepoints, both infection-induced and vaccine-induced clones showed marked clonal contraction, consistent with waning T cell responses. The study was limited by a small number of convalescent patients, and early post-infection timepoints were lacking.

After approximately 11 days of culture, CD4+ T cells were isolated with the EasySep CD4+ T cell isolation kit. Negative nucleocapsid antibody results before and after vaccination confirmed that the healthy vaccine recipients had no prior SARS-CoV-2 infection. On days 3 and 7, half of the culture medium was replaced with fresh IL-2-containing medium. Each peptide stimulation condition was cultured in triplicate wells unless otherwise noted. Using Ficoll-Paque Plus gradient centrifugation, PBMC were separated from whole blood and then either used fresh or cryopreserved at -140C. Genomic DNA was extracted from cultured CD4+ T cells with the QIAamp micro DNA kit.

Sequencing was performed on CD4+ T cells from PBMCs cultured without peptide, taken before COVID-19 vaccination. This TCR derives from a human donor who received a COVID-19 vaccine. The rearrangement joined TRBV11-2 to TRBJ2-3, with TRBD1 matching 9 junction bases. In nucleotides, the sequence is TGTGCCAGCAGCCCCCTCCGGACAGGGGGCACAGATACGCAGTATTTT. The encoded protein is CASSPLRTGGTDTQYF.